The 23 T cell receptor beta chains below all came from one sample that was sequenced in a study of cytomegalovirus exposure and HLA in healthy donors. Primers included in the PCR were 60 Vbeta and 13 Jbeta primers. Clones were read by immunoSEQ multiplex PCR, and TCRdb kept only the in-frame ones, dropping some. The data contain some 150,000 clones, about 84% of them singletons. The sample consisted of PBMCs. Receptor source: a woman aged 40 to 50 in good health and CMV-seropositive.

The chain couples TRBV11-3 to TRBJ2-1, with TRBD1 identical over 7 bases. Unmatched junction bases numbered 6, after V lost 1 base and J lost 0 bases. The CDR3 totals 17 residues. Germline V lookup: CDR1 SGHNT, CDR2 YENEEA. The CDR3 spells CASSLVVSGGSYNEQFF. CDR3 nucleotides: TGTGCCAGCAGCTTAGTTGTTTCAGGGGGCTCCTACAATGAGCAGTTCTTC.

The rearrangement uses TRBV4-1 and TRBJ1-2, with 7 nucleotides matching TRBD1. CDR3 length equals 14 residues. Germline values: CDR1 MGHRA, CDR2 YSYEKL. V trimming: 3 bases; J trimming: 8 bases; junction bases outside the gene matches: 9. CDR3 amino acids: CASSHPDREFGYTF. In nucleotides, the CDR3 is TGCGCCAGCAGCCATCCTGACAGGGAGTTCGGCTACACCTTC.

The chain is built from TRBV28 and TRBJ1-3; no definite D call. This CDR3 region has 13 residues. Germline values: CDR1 MDHEN, CDR2 SYDVKM. V was shortened by 6 bases and J by 1 base, with 7 bases between the two germline ends. The CDR3 is CASSQASGNTIYF. CDR3 coding DNA: TGTGCCAGCAGCCAGGCTTCTGGAAACACCATATATTTT.

This chain links TRBV11-2 with TRBJ2-6; D is unresolved. Deletions cut 0 bases from V and 0 bases from J, with 9 bases between. Germline V lookup: CDR1 SGHAT, CDR2 FQNNGV. The CDR3 sequence is 17 residues long. The CDR3 loop reads CASSLDHGFSGANVLTF. The CDR3 region has the DNA TGTGCCAGCAGCTTAGATCACGGGTTCTCTGGGGCCAACGTCCTGACTTTC.

The V and J genes are TRBV5-1 and TRBJ1-4, with 8 positions matching TRBD1. Unmatched junction bases numbered 8, after V lost 4 bases and J lost 0 bases. This CDR3 is built from 17 residues. The germline CDR1 and CDR2 sequences are SGHRS and YFSETQ. Here the CDR3 reads CASSPRTGSATNEKLFF. The CDR3 bases are TGCGCCAGCAGCCCAAGGACAGGGAGCGCAACTAATGAAAAACTGTTTTTT. The full variable domain, rest sourced from reference TRBV5-1 and TRBJ1-4, is KAGVTQTPRYLIKTRGQQVTLSCSPISGHRSVSWYQQTPGQGLQFLFEYFSETQRNKGNFPGRFSGRQFSNSRSEMNVSTLELGDSALYLCASSPRTGSATNEKLFFGSGTQLSVL.

The table lists this clone with a few counts. The chain carries TRBV9 and TRBJ2-5; 7 nucleotides align to TRBD2. J gave up 1 base and V 4 bases, and 13 bases lay outside the gene matches. Germline V CDR1 and CDR2: SGDLS, YYNGEE. This CDR3 comprises 17 residues. The DNA for the CDR3 is TGTGCCAGCAGCCCGCCCCGAAGGCCTAGCGGCCAAGAGACCCAGTACTTC. Translation: CASSPPRRPSGQETQYF.

V gene TRBV18 combines with J gene TRBJ2-7; 9 positions agree with TRBD1. J gave up 3 bases and V 3 bases, and 6 bases lay outside the gene matches. Germline-derived CDR1 and CDR2 are KGHSH and LQKENI. The CDR3 is 15 residues long. CDR3 in DNA: TGTGCCAGCTCACCCCGGGCGACAGGGGGCTACGAGCAGTACTTC. The encoded protein is CASSPRATGGYEQYF. The full variable domain, rest sourced from reference TRBV18 and TRBJ2-7, is NAGVMQNPRHLVRRRGQEARLRCSPMKGHSHVYWYRQLPEEGLKFMVYLQKENIIDESGMPKERFSAEFPKEGPSILRIQQVVRGDSAAYFCASSPRATGGYEQYFGPGTRLTVT.

V is TRBV19 and J is TRBJ2-3; D uncertain. V lost 8 bases and J 2 bases, leaving 23 bases between the germline ends. Looked up from germline, CDR1 is LNHDA and CDR2 is SQIVND (reference sequence). The CDR3 extends over 17 amino acids. The CDR3 reads CASSPRSIGTITDTQYF. CDR3 nucleotides: TGTGCCAGTTCACCACGTAGTATAGGCACTATCACAGATACGCAGTATTTT. Full variable domain (outside the CDR3, taken from reference TRBV19 and TRBJ2-3): DGGITQSPKYLFRKEGQNVTLSCEQNLNHDAMYWYRQDPGQGLRLIYYSQIVNDFQKGDIAEGYSVSREKKESFPLTVTSAQKNPTAFYLCASSPRSIGTITDTQYFGPGTRLTVL.

V gene TRBV19 combines with J gene TRBJ2-5, with 7 bases that match TRBD1. Per germline, CDR1 LNHDA and CDR2 SQIVND (reference sequence). The CDR3 length is 13 residues. The ends lost 11 bases at V and 2 bases at J; junction bases unmatched: 8. This CDR3 reads CACTGANQETQYF. Written as DNA, the CDR3 is TGTGCCTGCACAGGGGCCAATCAAGAGACCCAGTACTTC.

The chain is built from TRBV7-9 and TRBJ2-3, with D perhaps TRBD2 (6 bases). This CDR3 is 18 amino acids long. Germline CDR1 is SEHNR and CDR2 is FQNEAQ (reference sequence). V was clipped by 2 bases and J by 0 bases, with 18 bases between them. The CDR3 sequence is CASSLKQGVAGSTDTQYF. CDR3 nucleotides: TGTGCCAGCAGCTTAAAGCAAGGGGTGGCGGGGAGCACAGATACGCAGTATTTT.

The CDR3 DNA reads as TGTGCCAGCAGCTTAGGGGCGGGAGGGCCGGCCGGGGCCAACGTCCTGACTTTC. Translating it yields CASSLGAGGPAGANVLTF. The V gene is TRBV7-9, the J gene TRBJ2-6; TRBD2 aligns across 9 bases. The CDR3 is 18 amino acids. With 1 base clipped from V and 4 bases from J, the junction kept 8 bases outside the gene matches. The germline V gene has CDR1 SEHNR and CDR2 FQNEAQ (reference sequence).

The chain has TRBV14 and TRBJ2-2, with D possibly being TRBD1 (6 bases). CDR1 is SGHDN, CDR2 FVKESK, per germline. With 4 bases removed from V and 5 bases from J, the gap between germline ends came to 14 bases. This CDR3 comprises 15 residues. The CDR3 sequence is CASSRRLQGTGELFF. For the CDR3, the DNA is TGTGCCAGCAGCCGGAGATTACAGGGAACCGGGGAGCTGTTTTTT. Full variable domain (rest looked up from reference TRBV14 and TRBJ2-2): EAGVTQFPSHSVIEKGQTVTLRCDPISGHDNLYWYRRVMGKEIKFLLHFVKESKQDESGMPNNRFLAERTGGTYSTLKVQPAELEDSGVYFCASSRRLQGTGELFFGEGSRLTVL.

The rearrangement joins TRBV5-1 to TRBJ2-5; TRBD2 aligns across 10 bases. V shed 6 bases and J 0 bases; nucleotides not matched to a gene: 5. Germline V CDR1 and CDR2: SGHRS, YFSETQ. This CDR3 spans 15 amino acids. The CDR3 region is CASTELAGYQETQYF. CDR3 DNA: TGCGCCAGCACGGAACTAGCGGGATACCAAGAGACCCAGTACTTC.

This sequence joins TRBV11-3 and TRBJ2-1; 13 bases map to TRBD2. The CDR3 runs 16 residues. Per germline, CDR1 SGHNT and CDR2 YENEEA. Trimming took 5 bases from V and 4 from J; bases not matched to a gene: 5. This chain's CDR3 is CASSHGLAGEYNEQFF. In nucleotides, the CDR3 is TGTGCCAGCAGCCACGGACTAGCGGGAGAATACAATGAGCAGTTCTTC.

The CDR3 DNA is TGTGCCAGCAGCCCGTCACTAGCGGCACAAGAGACCCAGTACTTC. It is translated as CASSPSLAAQETQYF. The V and J genes are TRBV9 and TRBJ2-5; TRBD2 matches 8 bases. The V gene's germline CDR1 is SGDLS and CDR2 YYNGEE. The CDR3 loop spans 15 amino acids. The ends lost 4 bases at V and 2 bases at J; junction bases unmatched: 7.

The V and J genes are TRBV6-1 and TRBJ2-5; 7 nucleotides line up with TRBD1. This CDR3 is built from 15 residues. Unmatched junction bases numbered 8, after V lost 5 bases and J lost 2 bases. CDR1 is MNHNS and CDR2 is SASEGT in the germline V gene. This CDR3 is CASSPGQLPQETQYF. The DNA for the CDR3 is TGTGCCAGCAGTCCGGGACAGCTGCCTCAAGAGACCCAGTACTTC.

This clone turned up a few times. The rearrangement links TRBV5-1 to TRBJ2-3, with 8 bases identical to TRBD2. J was trimmed by 2 bases and V by 9 bases; bases with no gene match: 8. Germline lookup yields CDR1 SGHRS and CDR2 YFSETQ. This CDR3 comprises 14 residues. The CDR3 nucleotides are TGCGCCACCTCAGCGGGAGTAATCACAGATACGCAGTATTTT. It is translated as CATSAGVITDTQYF.

V usage is TRBV7-3 and J usage is TRBJ2-7; 10 bases align to TRBD1. The V segment lost 3 bases and the J segment 9 bases; nucleotides outside the gene matches: 5. Germline lookup yields CDR1 SGHTA and CDR2 FQGTGA. The CDR3 is made up of 13 amino acids. In nucleotides, the CDR3 is TGTGCCAGCAGCTTGGGACAGGGGCGGGGGCAGTACTTC. Translated: CASSLGQGRGQYF.

This chain joins TRBV11-3 and TRBJ2-1; D is ambiguous. Germline V lookup: CDR1 SGHNT, CDR2 YENEEA. V was trimmed by 4 bases and J by 2 bases, leaving 15 bases between them. The CDR3 is made up of 16 amino acids. CDR3 sequence reads: CASSSLSHRPYNEQFF. The CDR3 DNA reads as TGTGCCAGCAGCTCCCTTAGCCACCGACCCTACAATGAGCAGTTCTTC. The variable domain in full, completed from reference TRBV11-3 and TRBJ2-1, reads EAGVVQSPRYKIIEKKQPVAFWCNPISGHNTLYWYLQNLGQGPELLIRYENEEAVDDSQLPKDRFSAERLKGVDSTLKIQPAELGDSAVYLCASSSLSHRPYNEQFFGPGTRLTVL.

CDR3 bases: TGTGCCATCAGTACTAGCGGTTCCTACGAGCAGTACTTC. Residues: CAISTSGSYEQYF. V gene TRBV10-3 combines with J gene TRBJ2-7, with 8 bases matching TRBD2. V was pared by 5 bases and J by 1 base, with 1 base of the junction left unmatched. The length of the CDR3 is 13 residues. Germline V gene lookup returns CDR1 ENHRY and CDR2 SYGVKD.

This chain's CDR3 is CASSLGAGTGELFF. Here the CDR3 DNA reads TGTGCCAGCAGCTTAGGGGCGGGGACCGGGGAGCTGTTTTTT. The J gene is TRBJ2-2, the V gene TRBV7-9, with a tentative D call TRBD2 (6 bases). V was trimmed by 1 base and J by 5 bases, leaving 8 bases between them. CDR1 SEHNR and CDR2 FQNEAQ come from the germline V gene (reference sequence). The CDR3 totals 14 residues. Drawing the rest from reference TRBV7-9 and TRBJ2-2, the complete variable domain is DTGVSQNPRHKITKRGQNVTFRCDPISEHNRLYWYRQTLGQGPEFLTYFQNEAQLEKSRLLSDRFSAERPKGSFSTLEIQRTEQGDSAMYLCASSLGAGTGELFFGEGSRLTVL.

V gene TRBV9 combines with J gene TRBJ1-1; 12 positions match TRBD1. From germline, CDR1 is SGDLS and CDR2 YYNGEE. The CDR3 consists of 19 residues. Trimming took 4 bases from V and 1 from J; bases not matched to a gene: 14. For the CDR3, the DNA is TGTGCCAGCAGCCCCCACAAGGGAGGGACAGGGGGCCAGAACACTGAAGCTTTCTTT. Translated: CASSPHKGGTGGQNTEAFF.

This clone turned up a few times. The chain couples TRBV28 to TRBJ2-7; 9 nucleotides match TRBD1. The CDR3 sequence is 14 residues long. V shed 6 bases and J 3 bases; nucleotides not matched to a gene: 6. CDR1 is MDHEN and CDR2 is SYDVKM in the germline V gene. The chain's CDR3 is CASSLPGQGYEQYF. The DNA of the CDR3 is TGTGCCAGCAGCCTCCCGGGACAGGGCTACGAGCAGTACTTC.